This is a list of T cell receptor beta chains from one sample in a study of blood T cell repertoires in COVID-19. This table comes from immunoSEQ multiplex PCR, and its TCRdb copy is limited to in-frame clones, with some not included. The repertoire consists of about 410,000 clones, with about nine tenths occurring once and the leading ten covering 0.6%. Specimen: PBMCs or T cells enriched from blood (not recorded which). The receptors shown here come from a young man who had recovered from COVID-19. The conserved cysteine and the conserved F or W are not part of the CDR3 here.

CDR3 protein	V gene	J gene
AGARRDNEQF	TRBV28	TRBJ2-1
ASSVAGGLGEKLF	TRBV9	TRBJ1-4
ASSTLQGANWYGYT	TRBV21-1	TRBJ1-2
ASSPGASQTPLH	TRBV9	TRBJ1-6
ASSPTDSFRVPGNTIY	TRBV13	TRBJ1-3
ASSSEQGLGEKLF	TRBV5-4	TRBJ1-4
ASSIGGGAEAF	TRBV19	TRBJ1-1
ASRGQGEGKLF	TRBV5-6	TRBJ1-4
ASIHGTGGFNEQF	TRBV27	TRBJ2-1
ASSGEKGNRNTYEQY	TRBV9	TRBJ2-7
ASSQRRGDTQY	TRBV3-1/TRBV3-2	TRBJ2-3
ASSQGTSLSEQY	TRBV4-1	TRBJ2-7
ASSPGSTEQF	TRBV28	TRBJ2-1
ASSDQGATNEKLF	TRBV5-1	TRBJ1-4
ASSILMVGANYGYT	TRBV19	TRBJ1-2
ASSGDLGLGVAF	TRBV28	TRBJ1-1
ASSLSIGEGYT	TRBV6-6	TRBJ1-2
ASSFAGGETQY	TRBV11-1	TRBJ2-5
ASSLSRTGRNTIY	TRBV21-1	TRBJ1-3
ASSSSLDRSNQPQH	TRBV28	TRBJ1-5
ASTGSLNTEAF	TRBV7-8	TRBJ1-1
ASSSGRSYEQY	TRBV18	TRBJ2-7